These 25 T cell receptor beta chains came from one sample sequenced in a study of shared clonotypes between healthy human individuals. The assay was immunoSEQ multiplex PCR, and TCRdb's table has in-frame clones only and misses some. The sample gives about half a million clones, 81% of which show up once; roughly 13% is in the top ten. The sample taken for sequencing was PBMCs. The receptors come from a woman between 35 and 50 years old in good health. Some clones in this sample may be carry-over from other donors' samples.

This clone has a single count. This chain links TRBV11-1 with TRBJ2-1; unclear D gene. Germline CDR1 SGHAT, CDR2 FQDESV (reference sequence). This CDR3 has 13 residues. V was shortened by 2 bases and J by 12 bases, with 14 bases between the two germline ends. The CDR3 nucleotides read TGTGCCAGCAGCTTAAGTAGCCTAAAAGGGCAGTTCTTC. This encodes CASSLSSLKGQFF.

This chain's CDR3 is CASSWTSGRGTDTQYF. The DNA of the CDR3 is TGTGCCAGCAGTTGGACTAGCGGTAGGGGCACAGATACGCAGTATTTT. The chain recombines TRBV28 with TRBJ2-3; TRBD2 agrees at 10 bases. CDR1 is MDHEN and CDR2 is SYDVKM in the germline V gene. The length of the CDR3 is 16 residues. Trimming removed 4 bases from V and 1 base from J; junction bases left unmatched: 5.

Comments on this clone: At one boundary the junction diverges from the germline segment, which might be a read error. The CDR3 DNA reads as TGTGCCAGCAGTGAAGCGGAGGGGGGGTTAGGGACCCAGTACTTC. This codes for CASSEAEGGLGTQYF. The rearrangement uses TRBV10-3 and TRBJ2-5; D may be TRBD2 (7 bases). Germline values: CDR1 ENHRY, CDR2 SYGVKD. The CDR3 is 15 residues long.

This chain joins TRBV7-9 and TRBJ2-3; 7 bases are shared with TRBD2. The trim removed 4 bases at V and 3 bases at J, leaving 10 bases unmatched. The CDR3 loop spans 16 amino acids. Germline values: CDR1 SEHNR, CDR2 FQNEAQ (reference sequence). The CDR3 DNA follows: TGTGCCAGCAGCTCCTTGAGCGGGACTGGGACAGATACGCAGTATTTT. It specifies CASSSLSGTGTDTQYF.

A note on this clone: Since a far larger clone is one base different, this is likely a read error. The chain joins TRBV28 to TRBJ1-1; no firm D call. The CDR3 extends over 15 amino acids. The germline CDR1 and CDR2 sequences are MDHEN and SYDVKM. Between the trimmed V and J ends, which lost 5 bases and 2 bases, there was a span of 15 bases. The CDR3 is CASSPYDKRNTEAFF. The CDR3 DNA follows: TGTGCCAGCAGTCCCTACGACAAGAGAAACACTGAAGCTTTCTTT.

This rearrangement joins TRBV5-1 to TRBJ2-7; D is perhaps TRBD1 (5 bases). Germline V gene lookup returns CDR1 SGHRS and CDR2 YFSETQ. This CDR3 comprises 15 residues. The V gene lost 0 bases and the J gene lost 2 bases, with 12 bases spanning the gap. The CDR3 DNA is TGCGCCAGCAGCTTGGAGGCAGGGTCCGCCTACGAGCAGTACTTC. Its translation is CASSLEAGSAYEQYF.

The chain recombines TRBV7-2 with TRBJ2-1; 9 bases line up with TRBD1. The germline V gene has CDR1 SGHTA and CDR2 FQGNSA. The CDR3 has 14 amino acids. V shed 5 bases and J 8 bases; nucleotides not matched to a gene: 7. The CDR3 loop is CASSRDRAEDEQFF. In DNA, the CDR3 is TGTGCCAGCAGCCGGGACAGGGCGGAAGATGAGCAGTTCTTC.

V gene TRBV28 combines with J gene TRBJ2-7, with D uncertain. The germline CDR1 and CDR2 sequences are MDHEN and SYDVKM. V lost 10 bases, J lost 0 bases, and 7 bases lay in between. The CDR3 covers 11 residues. CDR3 sequence (DNA): TGTGCCACCCGAAACTCCTACGAGCAGTACTTC. This sequence encodes CATRNSYEQYF.

This sequence joins TRBV6-5 and TRBJ2-3; the D gene is possibly TRBD2 (6 bases). V lost 6 bases and J 2 bases, leaving 12 bases between the germline ends. Per the germline V gene, CDR1 is MNHEY and CDR2 is SVGAGI. The CDR3 has 14 amino acids. CDR3 DNA sequence: TGTGCCAGCAGACGCCGGGACTTCACAGATACGCAGTATTTT. Its translation is CASRRRDFTDTQYF.

Turning to this clone: Just one base apart from a much larger clone, this may be a read error. The chain links TRBV19 to TRBJ2-1; TRBD2 matches at 11 bases. Germline CDR1 is LNHDA and CDR2 is SQIVND (reference sequence). The length of the CDR3 is 18 residues. Trimming at V came to 3 bases and at J to 5 bases, leaving 12 bases not matched to a gene. The DNA for the CDR3 is TGTGCCAGTAGTATCACTAGCGGGAGCCCCAAGTTAAACAATGAGCAGTTCTTC. It is translated as CASSITSGSPKLNNEQFF.

This clone was seen just once. CDR3 sequence reads: CASSLASSYNEQFF. For the CDR3, the DNA is TGTGCCAGCAGCTTAGCTTCGAGCTACAATGAGCAGTTCTTC. The chain has TRBV11-1 and TRBJ2-1; D remains ambiguous. The CDR3 is made up of 14 amino acids. Germline lookup yields CDR1 SGHAT and CDR2 FQDESV (reference sequence). Trimming shortened V by 0 bases and J by 3 bases, and 6 bases separated the two germline ends.

The chain links TRBV5-1 to TRBJ2-3; possible D gene TRBD2, 6 bases. The CDR3 spans 16 residues. Trimming removed 3 bases from V and 1 base from J, with 15 bases in between. CDR1 SGHRS and CDR2 YFSETQ come from the germline V gene. This chain's CDR3 is CASSWGAGTGTDTQYF. CDR3 sequence (DNA): TGCGCCAGCAGCTGGGGCGCAGGGACTGGCACAGATACGCAGTATTTT. The entire variable domain, with the rest obtained from reference TRBV5-1 and TRBJ2-3, is as follows: KAGVTQTPRYLIKTRGQQVTLSCSPISGHRSVSWYQQTPGQGLQFLFEYFSETQRNKGNFPGRFSGRQFSNSRSEMNVSTLELGDSALYLCASSWGAGTGTDTQYFGPGTRLTVL.

The chain uses TRBV7-2 and TRBJ2-5, with 12 bases lining up with TRBD2. CDR3 size: 15 residues. Germline CDR1 is SGHTA and CDR2 is FQGNSA. Trimming at V came to 5 bases and at J to 4 bases, leaving 5 bases not matched to a gene. The CDR3 nucleotides are TGTGCCAGCAGCGCCCGACTAGCGGGAGTAGAGACCCAGTACTTC. It encodes CASSARLAGVETQYF.

In nucleotides, the CDR3 is TGTGCCAGCAGCTTAAATCCGACACGAACTGAAGCTTTCTTT. The encoded protein is CASSLNPTRTEAFF. The chain joins TRBV7-3 to TRBJ1-1; D remains ambiguous. CDR1 is SGHTA and CDR2 is FQGTGA in the germline V gene. The CDR3 is 14 residues long. Deletions cut 1 base from V and 5 bases from J, with 11 bases between.

The chain recombines TRBV25-1 with TRBJ2-3, with D unresolved. V dropped 1 base and J dropped 2 bases, with 7 bases sitting between them. The CDR3 consists of 14 residues. Germline CDR1 reads MGHDK; CDR2 reads SYGVNS. CDR3 sequence: CASSEWANTDTQYF. The DNA of the CDR3 is TGTGCCAGCAGTGAATGGGCTAACACAGATACGCAGTATTTT.

Note on this clone: At one of its ends the junction is not consistent with the germline gene, which may arise from a read error. The V gene is TRBV25-1, the J gene TRBJ1-1, with 8 bases that match TRBD1. Per germline, CDR1 MGHDK and CDR2 SYGVNS. The CDR3 is 15 amino acids. For the CDR3, the DNA is TGTGTCAGCCGAAGACAGGGGTTTTTGGTCACTGAAGCTTTCTTT. Amino acid sequence: CVSRRQGFLVTEAFF. Filled out from reference TRBV25-1 and TRBJ1-1, the complete variable domain reads EADIYQTPRYLVIGTGKKITLECSQTMGHDKMYWYQQDPGMELHLIHYSYGVNSTEKGDLSSESTVSRIRTEHFPLTLESARPSHTSQYLCVSRRQGFLVTEAFFGQGTRLTVV.

The count of this clone is one. The gene calls are TRBV27 and TRBJ2-1; TRBD2 might be the D (6 bases). Germline CDR1 and CDR2: MNHEY and SMNVEV (reference sequence). The CDR3 totals 15 residues. Trimming removed 0 bases from V and 6 bases from J, with 12 bases in between. The DNA for the CDR3 is TGTGCCAGCAGTTTATCCGCGGGACTCCTCAATGAGCAGTTCTTC. Its protein is CASSLSAGLLNEQFF.

This clone was seen only a few times. The chain has TRBV5-1 and TRBJ1-1, with 12 nucleotides matching TRBD1. Germline CDR1 and CDR2: SGHRS and YFSETQ. The CDR3 is made up of 17 amino acids. J lost 1 base, V lost 1 base, and 5 bases had no gene match. The chain's CDR3 is CASSLSGTGGWNTEAFF. The CDR3 DNA is TGCGCCAGCAGCTTGTCCGGGACAGGGGGCTGGAACACTGAAGCTTTCTTT.

The CDR3 reads CASSRGTSGTYEQYF. CDR3 nucleotides: TGCGCCAGCAGCCGGGGGACTAGCGGTACCTACGAGCAGTACTTC. V usage is TRBV4-1 and J usage is TRBJ2-7; 11 bases fit TRBD2. Germline CDR1 is MGHRA and CDR2 is YSYEKL. The V segment lost 4 bases and the J segment 2 bases; nucleotides outside the gene matches: 4. The CDR3 runs to 15 residues.

This clone came up a few times. The chain links TRBV7-3 to TRBJ2-7; D unresolved. Trimming removed 2 bases at V and 3 bases at J, with 8 bases between. The CDR3 runs 13 residues. From germline, CDR1 is SGHTA and CDR2 FQGTGA. The CDR3 region has the DNA TGTGCCAGCAGCTTAGCCCCATACTACGAGCAGTACTTC. It is translated as CASSLAPYYEQYF.

This clone was counted only a few times. This likely stems from a read error, as it lies one base from a far larger clone. The chain recombines TRBV14 with TRBJ1-1; D is possibly TRBD1 (6 bases). Deletions cut 4 bases from V and 1 base from J, with 7 bases between. The CDR3 contains 13 residues. Germline values: CDR1 SGHDN, CDR2 FVKESK. CDR3 nucleotides: TGTGCCAGCAGCCCGACAGGGAACACTGAAGCTTTCTTT. Protein product: CASSPTGNTEAFF.

This chain uses TRBV5-1 with TRBJ2-3; D unresolved. Trimming removed 1 base from V and 6 bases from J, with 9 bases in between. Germline V gene lookup returns CDR1 SGHRS and CDR2 YFSETQ. The CDR3 contains 13 residues. The CDR3 region is CASSLIGSDTQYF. CDR3 nucleotide sequence: TGCGCCAGCAGCTTGATTGGGTCCGATACGCAGTATTTT.

A note on this clone: At the DNA level, this CDR3 is encoded by other sequences in the same sample as well. The chain links TRBV5-1 to TRBJ2-1, with TRBD1 matching over 11 bases. V lost 2 bases, J lost 7 bases, and 2 bases stayed unmatched. Germline CDR1 is SGHRS and CDR2 is YFSETQ. The CDR3 length is 14 residues. CDR3 in DNA: TGCGCCAGCAGCTTAGGGACAGGGGGTAATGAGCAGTTCTTC. Its translation: CASSLGTGGNEQFF.

On this clone itself: This probably arose from a read error, given a far larger clone one base away. V usage is TRBV29-1 and J usage is TRBJ2-3, with unresolved D. Germline values: CDR1 SQVTM, CDR2 ANQGSEA. This CDR3 comprises 16 residues. V was cut by 3 bases and J by 1 base, with 17 bases left in between. The CDR3 is CSVDYRNRGGTDTQYF. CDR3 nucleotides: TGCAGCGTTGACTACCGAAATCGAGGAGGCACAGATACGCAGTATTTT.

The rearrangement joins TRBV6-6 to TRBJ2-3, with D possibly being TRBD1 or TRBD2 (5 bases each). Germline CDR1 MNHNY, CDR2 SVGAGI (reference sequence). V shed 1 base and J shed 4 bases, with 12 bases lying between them. The CDR3 contains 15 residues. CDR3 DNA sequence: TGTGCCAGCAGTTACTTTGGGGCTAGCCCAGATACGCAGTATTTT. Its translation is CASSYFGASPDTQYF.